The 28 T cell receptor beta chains below come from one sample, sequenced in a study of T cell repertoires in ileal Crohn's disease. Sequencing used immunoSEQ multiplex PCR; TCRdb keeps in-frame clones, though not all of them. The profile shows almost 6,000 clones, approximately 95% of them singletons. The sample taken for sequencing was ileal tissue. These TCRs come from an adult with Crohn's disease.

The chain uses TRBV14 and TRBJ1-6, with D perhaps TRBD1 (6 bases). V was trimmed by 1 base and J by 8 bases, leaving 15 bases between them. Germline loops: CDR1 SGHDN, CDR2 FVKESK. CDR3 size: 16 residues. The CDR3 loop reads CASSQGRGAKYSPLHF. CDR3 DNA: TGTGCCAGCAGCCAAGGGCGGGGGGCTAAATATTCACCCCTCCACTTT.

The chain has TRBV27 and TRBJ1-3; 8 bases are a match to TRBD1. Trimming cost V 5 bases and J 0 bases; bases outside gene matches: 3. The germline V gene encodes CDR1 MNHEY and CDR2 SMNVEV (reference sequence). The CDR3 is made up of 15 amino acids. Here the CDR3 DNA reads TGTGCCAGCAGTCGGGACAGGAGCTCTGGAAACACCATATATTTT. Its translation is CASSRDRSSGNTIYF.

The chain employs TRBV19 and TRBJ2-3, with 9 bases fitting TRBD2. V was pared by 5 bases and J by 6 bases, with 3 bases of the junction left unmatched. Germline values: CDR1 LNHDA, CDR2 SQIVND (reference sequence). The length of the CDR3 is 13 residues. CDR3 sequence: CASSGLARDTQYF. The CDR3 DNA reads TGTGCCAGTAGTGGACTAGCGAGGGATACGCAGTATTTT.

V gene TRBV30 combines with J gene TRBJ1-1; D is unresolved. CDR3 length: 14 amino acids. The germline gives CDR1 GTSNPN, CDR2 SVGIG (reference sequence). Trimming removed 0 bases at V and 0 bases at J, with 8 bases between. Written as DNA, the CDR3 is TGTGCCTGGAGTGTATTCGGGGTGAACACTGAAGCTTTCTTT. Its protein is CAWSVFGVNTEAFF.

This rearrangement joins TRBV7-8 to TRBJ1-5, with 9 bases identical to TRBD1. The CDR3 length is 16 residues. The J segment lost 7 bases and the V segment lost 0 bases, leaving 7 bases of the junction unmatched. Looked up from germline, CDR1 is SGHVS and CDR2 is FQNEAQ. In nucleotides, the CDR3 is TGTGCCAGCAGCTTAGCCACTGGGACAGGGAGACAGCCCCAGCATTTT. Translation gives CASSLATGTGRQPQHF.

This rearrangement joins TRBV7-2 to TRBJ1-2, with 7 bases fitting TRBD1. Trimming cost V 5 bases and J 2 bases; bases outside gene matches: 5. The V gene's germline CDR1 is SGHTA and CDR2 FQGNSA. The CDR3 length is 14 residues. The CDR3 loop is CASSLGQLNYGYTF. Here the CDR3 DNA reads TGTGCCAGCAGCCTGGGACAGCTCAACTATGGCTACACCTTC.

This chain connects TRBV6-4 to TRBJ1-1, with 7 bases matching TRBD1. The CDR3 is made up of 13 amino acids. Unmatched junction bases numbered 3, after V lost 5 bases and J lost 3 bases. CDR1 is MRHNA and CDR2 is SNTAGT in the germline V gene. CDR3 in amino acids: CASSLTGDTEAFF. CDR3 nucleotides: TGTGCCAGCAGTTTAACAGGGGACACTGAAGCTTTCTTT.

The genes are TRBV28 and TRBJ2-5, with TRBD1 matching over 8 bases. Germline V CDR1 and CDR2: MDHEN, SYDVKM. CDR3 length: 14 residues. After removal of 5 bases from V and 4 bases from J, the junction contained 6 bases not matched to a gene. CDR3 residues: CASSPIGQGETQYF. The CDR3 region has the DNA TGTGCCAGCAGTCCAATCGGACAGGGAGAGACCCAGTACTTC.

The chain uses TRBV12-2 and TRBJ2-2; the D segment call TRBD2 is taken from the table without a DNA check. TRBV12-2 is listed as a pseudogene. The CDR3 totals 14 residues. The CDR3 nucleotides are TGTGCAAGTCGCTCACGAGGGTGCACCGGGGAGCTGTTTTTT. Translated: CASRSRGCTGELFF.

The chain is built from TRBV7-2 and TRBJ2-5, with D tentatively TRBD2 (6 bases). The CDR3 runs 13 residues. Trimming removed 2 bases from V and 4 bases from J, with 8 bases in between. Germline values: CDR1 SGHTA, CDR2 FQGNSA. The CDR3 bases are TGTGCCAGCAGCTTAAGGAGGGGAGAGACCCAGTACTTC. It specifies CASSLRRGETQYF. Complete variable domain (other parts from reference TRBV7-2 and TRBJ2-5): GAGVSQSPSNKVTEKGKDVELRCDPISGHTALYWYRQSLGQGLEFLIYFQGNSAPDKSGLPSDRFSAERTGGSVSTLTIQRTQQEDSAVYLCASSLRRGETQYFGPGTRLLVL.

J is TRBJ2-1 and V is TRBV6-1; 7 nucleotides align to TRBD1. The length of the CDR3 is 15 residues. Germline assignment: CDR1 MNHNS and CDR2 SASEGT. After removal of 1 base from V and 2 bases from J, the junction contained 2 bases not matched to a gene. For the CDR3, the DNA is TGTGCCAGCAGTGAAGAGGGACAGCCCTACAATGAGCAGTTCTTC. This sequence encodes CASSEEGQPYNEQFF.

CDR3 bases: TGCGCCAGCAGCTTCGGGGGGCGCTCCTACAATGAGCAGTTCTTC. Its translation: CASSFGGRSYNEQFF. The chain employs TRBV5-1 and TRBJ2-1, with D tentatively TRBD2 (7 bases). The CDR3 has 15 amino acids. Trimming cost V 2 bases and J 0 bases, with 9 bases left between them. Germline V gives CDR1 SGHRS, CDR2 YFSETQ.

The chain uses TRBV28 and TRBJ1-5; D gene ambiguous. CDR1 is MDHEN, CDR2 SYDVKM, per germline. The germline V and J ends were trimmed by 6 bases and 0 bases, with 12 bases remaining between them. This CDR3 comprises 15 residues. In DNA, the CDR3 is TGTGCCAGCAGATCGGAGGACGTTAGCAATCAGCCCCAGCATTTT. Amino acids: CASRSEDVSNQPQHF.

The chain carries TRBV11-1 and TRBJ1-2, with D possibly being TRBD1 (6 bases). Trimming stripped 3 bases from V and 3 bases from J, with 8 bases between. Looked up from germline, CDR1 is SGHAT and CDR2 is FQDESV (reference sequence). The CDR3 length is 13 residues. CDR3 nucleotides: TGTGCCAGCAGCTTGCGACAGGACTATGGCTACACCTTC. The encoded protein is CASSLRQDYGYTF. The full variable domain, completed using reference TRBV11-1 and TRBJ1-2, is EAEVAQSPRYKITEKSQAVAFWCDPISGHATLYWYRQILGQGPELLVQFQDESVVDDSQLPKDRFSAERLKGVDSTLKIQPAELGDSAMYLCASSLRQDYGYTFGSGTRLTVV.

The gene calls are TRBV7-6 and TRBJ1-6, with D perhaps matching TRBD1 (5 bases). Trimming removed 0 bases at V and 12 bases at J, with 15 bases between. The CDR3 loop spans 15 amino acids. The germline V gene has CDR1 SGHVS and CDR2 FNYEAQ. CDR3 coding DNA: TGTGCCAGCAGCTTAGCGGAGGGTTCCCAGGGACCCCTCCACTTT. Translation: CASSLAEGSQGPLHF.

V is TRBV2 and J is TRBJ2-7, with 7 nucleotides matching TRBD2. V shed 3 bases, J shed 0 bases, and the junction held 8 bases outside the gene matches. The length of the CDR3 is 16 residues. The germline V gene encodes CDR1 SNHLY and CDR2 FYNNEI. Here the CDR3 reads CASSDPSGYASYEQYV. The CDR3 DNA sequence: TGTGCCAGCAGTGATCCTAGCGGATATGCCTCCTACGAGCAGTACGTC.

This chain uses TRBV6-6 with TRBJ2-1; D not resolved. Trimming stripped 0 bases from V and 5 bases from J, with 11 bases between. The germline gives CDR1 MNHNY, CDR2 SVGAGI (reference sequence). The CDR3 contains 15 residues. CDR3 nucleotide sequence: TGTGCCAGCAGTTACTCAAGGTCAGGTGACAATGAGCAGTTCTTC. This gives the protein CASSYSRSGDNEQFF.

The genes are TRBV18 and TRBJ2-1; D is possibly TRBD1 (6 bases). V shed 3 bases and J shed 10 bases, with 19 bases lying between them. Per germline, CDR1 KGHSH and CDR2 LQKENI. The CDR3 has 15 residues. CDR3 nucleotides: TGTGCCAGCTCACCCCTACAGGCGGCACAGGGCGAGCAGTTCTTC. Translation gives CASSPLQAAQGEQFF.

V usage is TRBV7-2 and J usage is TRBJ2-5; 7 bases are a match to TRBD1. CDR3 length: 13 residues. Trimming took 5 bases from V and 4 from J; bases not matched to a gene: 4. Looked up from germline, CDR1 is SGHTA and CDR2 is FQGNSA. This chain's CDR3 is CASSPRQGETQYF. Written as DNA, the CDR3 is TGTGCCAGCAGCCCGAGACAGGGAGAGACCCAGTACTTC.

This chain links TRBV18 with TRBJ1-1, with TRBD1 matching over 7 bases. The CDR3 totals 12 residues. The germline V gene encodes CDR1 KGHSH and CDR2 LQKENI. J was trimmed by 8 bases and V by 1 base; bases with no gene match: 1. The CDR3 protein is CASSPQQGEAFF. CDR3 DNA sequence: TGTGCCAGCTCACCACAACAGGGGGAAGCTTTCTTT.

The chain recombines TRBV7-2 with TRBJ1-2; 9 bases match TRBD1. V shed 5 bases, J shed 8 bases, and the junction held 12 bases outside the gene matches. The CDR3 is 15 residues long. Germline CDR1 SGHTA, CDR2 FQGNSA. The CDR3 here is CASSDRGSPQWGYTF. CDR3 sequence (DNA): TGTGCCAGCAGCGACAGGGGGTCCCCACAATGGGGCTACACCTTC.

V gene TRBV6-1 combines with J gene TRBJ2-3, with D tentatively TRBD2 (5 bases). V lost 0 bases and J lost 4, with 11 bases in between. The CDR3 length is 15 residues. The V gene's germline CDR1 is MNHNS and CDR2 SASEGT. The CDR3 is CASSEAGATADTQYF. CDR3 coding DNA: TGTGCCAGCAGTGAAGCGGGAGCAACAGCAGATACGCAGTATTTT.

The J gene is TRBJ1-1, the V gene TRBV9; 7 nucleotides align to TRBD1. In germline, CDR1 is SGDLS, CDR2 YYNGEE. This CDR3 is built from 16 residues. V was pared by 4 bases and J by 0 bases, with 9 bases of the junction left unmatched. Here the CDR3 reads CASSTPDRAMNTEAFF. DNA for the CDR3: TGTGCCAGCAGCACTCCTGACAGGGCCATGAACACTGAAGCTTTCTTT. The variable domain in full, with the rest retrieved from reference TRBV9 and TRBJ1-1, is DSGVTQTPKHLITATGQRVTLRCSPRSGDLSVYWYQQSLDQGLQFLIQYYNGEERAKGNILERFSAQQFPDLHSELNLSSLELGDSALYFCASSTPDRAMNTEAFFGQGTRLTVV.

The chain uses TRBV18 and TRBJ2-3; unclear D gene. The CDR3 loop spans 17 amino acids. CDR1 and CDR2 from the germline V gene are KGHSH and LQKENI. The V end lost 8 bases, the J end lost 0 bases, and 21 bases lay between the germline ends. DNA of the CDR3: TGTGCCAGCACCCAAACCCGGAACAGCCCTAGCACAGATACGCAGTATTTT. It is translated as CASTQTRNSPSTDTQYF.

There are a few counts of this clone. The V call is TRBV7-3, the J call TRBJ2-3; 9 nucleotides align to TRBD1. The CDR3 consists of 14 residues. The germline V gene has CDR1 SGHTA and CDR2 FQGTGA. J lost 5 bases, V lost 5 bases, and 5 bases had no gene match. The CDR3 region is CASSRRTGEDTQYF. DNA of the CDR3: TGTGCCAGCAGCCGTCGGACAGGGGAAGATACGCAGTATTTT.

This chain links TRBV4-3 with TRBJ1-4; 9 nucleotides line up with TRBD1. The CDR3 consists of 14 residues. The germline CDR1 and CDR2 sequences are LGHNA and YSLEER. The junction had 4 bases not matched to a gene; V was cut back by 3 bases and J by 8 bases. The CDR3 nucleotides read TGCGCCAGCAGCCAGGGGGACAGGGAAGAAAAACTGTTTTTT. Its protein is CASSQGDREEKLFF.

The chain links TRBV7-2 to TRBJ2-5; D unresolved. V was cut by 1 base and J by 4 bases, with 10 bases left in between. Germline CDR1 SGHTA, CDR2 FQGNSA. The CDR3 is made up of 14 amino acids. This CDR3 is CASSLVFRGETQYF. In nucleotides, the CDR3 is TGTGCCAGCAGCTTAGTGTTCAGAGGAGAGACCCAGTACTTC.

This sequence joins TRBV5-5 and TRBJ1-1; maybe TRBD1 (5 bases). V lost 2 bases and J 2 bases, leaving 7 bases between the germline ends. Germline CDR1 SGHKS, CDR2 YYEKEE (reference sequence). The CDR3 is 13 amino acids. CDR3 amino acids: CASSFDRNTEAFF. CDR3 coding DNA: TGTGCCAGCAGCTTTGACAGAAACACTGAAGCTTTCTTT.